The 8 T cell receptor beta chains listed next were all sequenced from one sample in a study of T cells in Graves' hyperthyroidism and ophthalmopathy. RNA transcripts provided the source from which TCR beta CDR3 regions were amplified. A first-round RT-PCR of the TCR CDR3 used the HTBI primer set. TCRdb re-derived calls from the multiplex PCR reads in MiXCR, one entry per CDR3 protein. The sample consists of approximately 590,000 distinct CDR3 sequences, 15% to 17% of them appearing once. The sample comprised blood. These receptors all stem from a woman in her twenties or thirties with Graves' hyperthyroidism.

For this clonotype: The CDR3 ends on some other residue instead of the conserved phenylalanine or tryptophan, so this is likely a read error. The V gene is TRBV30, the J gene TRBJ2-1, with a weak D call TRBD2 (5 bases). Germline CDR1 and CDR2: GTSNPN and SVGIG (reference sequence). Between the trimmed V and J ends, which lost 0 bases and 0 bases, there was a span of 9 bases. The CDR3 covers 15 residues. The CDR3 reads CAWSVRESSYNEQFI. CDR3 nucleotides: TGTGCCTGGAGTGTTCGGGAAAGCTCCTACAATGAGCAGTTCATC.

J is TRBJ2-1 and V is TRBV18, with 11 bases fitting TRBD2. The length of the CDR3 is 16 residues. Per germline, CDR1 KGHSH and CDR2 LQKENI. V trimming: 3 bases; J trimming: 9 bases; junction bases outside the gene matches: 10. The DNA of the CDR3 is TGTGCCAGCTCACCGTTTGTAGCGGGAGGGCCGGGTGAGCAGTTCTTC. This gives the protein CASSPFVAGGPGEQFF. The entire variable domain, with the rest obtained from reference TRBV18 and TRBJ2-1, is as follows: NAGVMQNPRHLVRRRGQEARLRCSPMKGHSHVYWYRQLPEEGLKFMVYLQKENIIDESGMPKERFSAEFPKEGPSILRIQQVVRGDSAAYFCASSPFVAGGPGEQFFGPGTRLTVL.

This clonotype was found many times. The V call is TRBV12-5, the J call TRBJ2-7; 7 bases are a match to TRBD1. Trimming removed 0 bases from V and 3 bases from J; junction bases left unmatched: 2. Germline V gene lookup returns CDR1 LGHNT and CDR2 FRNRAP. The CDR3 has 14 residues. The CDR3, as DNA: TGTGCTAGTGGTTTGGTGGGGACAGACTACGAGCAGTACTTC. Its translation: CASGLVGTDYEQYF.

This clonotype was observed at least ten times. The chain links TRBV7-9 to TRBJ2-7; D is undetermined. Germline V lookup: CDR1 SEHNR, CDR2 FQNEAQ (reference sequence). This CDR3 contains 12 residues. V was cut by 4 bases and J by 2 bases, with 6 bases left in between. The CDR3 DNA reads TGTGCCAGCAGCTCACGGGCCTACGAGCAGTACTTC. Protein: CASSSRAYEQYF.

This clonotype occurred many times. This rearrangement joins TRBV20-1 to TRBJ2-7; maybe TRBD2 (6 bases). Between the trimmed V and J ends, which lost 6 bases and 7 bases, there was a span of 16 bases. The CDR3 is made up of 12 amino acids. The germline gives CDR1 DFQATT, CDR2 SNEGSKA (reference sequence). CDR3: CSAAERRGEQYF. Written as DNA, the CDR3 is TGCAGTGCGGCGGAGAGGAGGGGAGAGCAGTACTTC.

Many counts were recorded for this clonotype. The rearrangement joins TRBV28 to TRBJ2-7; 11 positions agree with TRBD1. Germline CDR1 is MDHEN and CDR2 is SYDVKM. This CDR3 contains 16 residues. The V segment lost 6 bases and the J segment 7 bases; nucleotides outside the gene matches: 14. As DNA, the CDR3 is TGTGCCAGCAGCCCCCGGACAGGGGGCGTGAGGGCTGAGCAGTACTTC. Translated, it gives CASSPRTGGVRAEQYF.

This clonotype came up many times. The CDR3 sequence is CSASNKFRGSPYEQYF. The CDR3 DNA is TGCAGCGCCAGCAACAAATTCAGGGGATCTCCCTACGAGCAGTACTTC. The chain has TRBV29-1 and TRBJ2-7; a weak D match, TRBD1 (6 bases). Trimming removed 7 bases from V and 2 bases from J, with 24 bases in between. The germline V gene has CDR1 SQVTM and CDR2 ANQGSEA. The CDR3 length is 16 residues.

This clonotype has more than one count but fewer than ten. This chain uses TRBV28 with TRBJ2-7; 7 nucleotides agree with TRBD1. The germline gives CDR1 MDHEN, CDR2 SYDVKM. This CDR3 region has 15 residues. V trimming: 6 bases; J trimming: 0 bases; junction bases outside the gene matches: 8. CDR3 bases: TGTGCCAGCAGCCTTGACAGGGTTATCTCCTACGAGCAGTACTTC. Its protein is CASSLDRVISYEQYF.